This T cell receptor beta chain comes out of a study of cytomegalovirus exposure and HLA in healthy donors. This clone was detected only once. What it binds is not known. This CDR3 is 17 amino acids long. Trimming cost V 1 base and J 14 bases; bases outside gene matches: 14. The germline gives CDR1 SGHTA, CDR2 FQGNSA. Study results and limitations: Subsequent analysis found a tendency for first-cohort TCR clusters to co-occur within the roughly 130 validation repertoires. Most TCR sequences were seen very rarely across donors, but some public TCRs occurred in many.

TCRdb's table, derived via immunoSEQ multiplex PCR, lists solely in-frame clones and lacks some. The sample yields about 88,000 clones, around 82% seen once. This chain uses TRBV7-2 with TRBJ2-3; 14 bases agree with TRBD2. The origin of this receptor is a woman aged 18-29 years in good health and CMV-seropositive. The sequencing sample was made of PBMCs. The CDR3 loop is CASSLVLRTSGGLQRYF. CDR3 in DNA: TGTGCCAGCAGCTTAGTCCTTAGGACTAGCGGGGGGCTACAACGGTATTTT.